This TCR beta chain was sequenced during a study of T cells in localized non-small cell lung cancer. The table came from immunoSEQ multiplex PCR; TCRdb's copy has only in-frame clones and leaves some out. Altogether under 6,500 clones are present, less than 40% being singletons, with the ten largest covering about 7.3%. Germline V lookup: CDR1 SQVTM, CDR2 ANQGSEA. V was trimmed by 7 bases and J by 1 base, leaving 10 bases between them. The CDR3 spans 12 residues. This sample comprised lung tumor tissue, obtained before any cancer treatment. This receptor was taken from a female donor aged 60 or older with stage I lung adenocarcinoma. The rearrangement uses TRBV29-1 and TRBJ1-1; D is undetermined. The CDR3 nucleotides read TGCAGCGCCGAACAGCAGAACACTGAAGCTTTCTTT. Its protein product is CSAEQQNTEAFF. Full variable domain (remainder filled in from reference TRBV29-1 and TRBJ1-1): SAVISQKPSRDICQRGTSLTIQCQVDSQVTMMFWYRQQPGQSLTLIATANQGSEATYESGFVIDKFPISRPNLTFSTLTVSNMSPEDSSIYLCSAEQQNTEAFFGQGTRLTVV.